This T cell receptor beta chain came from a study of T cell clonality in common variable immunodeficiency. Here immunoSEQ multiplex PCR was the method, and the copy in TCRdb shows in-frame clones only, minus some. There are more than 10,000 clones in the sample, none observed a single time. The germline CDR1 and CDR2 sequences are SGHDT and YYEEEE. The CDR3 consists of 15 residues. Trimming cost V 2 bases and J 3 bases; bases outside gene matches: 8. By sample share, this clone is medium-sized. Antigen: not known. Read data end 3 residues before the CDR3 end; the end is taken from the germline J gene. Points from the study as a whole: Fewer TCRbeta clones were shared among CVID subjects than controls. What drives increased CVID clonality needs T cell subpopulation sequencing. Reportedly, TCR beta sequences from common variable immunodeficiency showed fewer deletions and N-nucleotide insertions.

Reduced serum IgG, IgA and/or IgM plus specific antibody deficiency defined CVID. The genes are TRBV5-6 and TRBJ2-7, with 7 positions matching TRBD2. The sample was peripheral blood mononuclear cells. The clonotype originates from a human donor with common variable immunodeficiency. The CDR3 here is CASSLYRGVFYEQYF. CDR3 DNA (partial): TGTGCCAGCAGCTTATATCGGGGGGTGTTCTACGAG.